This entry features one T cell receptor (beta chain) sequence. Antigen: not known. The record originates from a study of cytomegalovirus exposure and HLA in healthy donors. Study-wide results and limits: There were some public TCRs occurring in many donors, but most TCR sequences were rare. Upon later analysis, TCR association rates were observed to vary by HLA locus, being highest for DRB1 and lowest for HLA-C.

PCR employed 60 Vbeta and 13 Jbeta primers. Only in-frame clones appear in the TCRdb table, and some are missing; sequencing was by immunoSEQ multiplex PCR. The sample has 120,000 to 150,000 clones; around 79% are singletons. Sample: PBMCs. This TCR was sampled from a man aged 25 to 45 in good health and CMV-seropositive.

The chain's CDR3 is CAISRGQGIRDEQFF. The CDR3 DNA follows: TGTGCCATCAGCAGGGGACAGGGGATTAGGGATGAGCAGTTCTTC. The chain employs TRBV10-3 and TRBJ2-1; 10 bases are shared with TRBD1. Germline V gene sequence: CDR1 ENHRY, CDR2 SYGVKD. The CDR3 loop spans 15 amino acids. The J segment lost 8 bases and the V segment lost 6 bases, leaving 10 bases of the junction unmatched.